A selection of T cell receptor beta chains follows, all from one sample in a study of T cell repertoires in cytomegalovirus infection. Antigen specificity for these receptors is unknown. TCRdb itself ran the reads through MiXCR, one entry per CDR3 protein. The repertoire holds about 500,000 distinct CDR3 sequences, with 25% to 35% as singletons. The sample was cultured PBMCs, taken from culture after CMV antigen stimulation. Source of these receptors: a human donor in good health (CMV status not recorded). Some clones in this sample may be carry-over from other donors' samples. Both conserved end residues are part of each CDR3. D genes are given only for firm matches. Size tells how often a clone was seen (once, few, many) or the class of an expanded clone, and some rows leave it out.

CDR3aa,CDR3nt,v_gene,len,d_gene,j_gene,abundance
CASSLAPGGLNYGYTF,TGTGCCAGCAGCTTAGCCCCAGGGGGTTTGAACTATGGCTACACCTTC,TRBV7-2,16,TRBD1,TRBJ1-2,-
CASSLIAASDTQYF,TGTGCCAGCAGCTTAATCGCGGCTTCAGATACGCAGTATTTT,TRBV7-3,14,-,TRBJ2-3,-
CASSKSSAGGTQYF,TGTGCCAGCAGCAAGTCAAGTGCGGGAGGGACCCAGTACTTC,TRBV7-9,14,TRBD2,TRBJ2-5,-
CASSLEVLAGVEQFF,TGTGCCAGCAGCTTAGAGGTCCTAGCGGGAGTTGAGCAGTTCTTC,TRBV7-2,15,TRBD2,TRBJ2-1,-
CASSLAYRALAGDGYTF,TGTGCCAGCAGCCTCGCGTACAGGGCCCTGGCGGGGGATGGCTACACCTTC,TRBV7-8,17,-,TRBJ1-2,many
CASRLSGQGPRETQYF,TGTGCCAGCAGACTTTCGGGACAGGGTCCCCGAGAGACCCAGTACTTC,TRBV12-3/TRBV12-4,16,TRBD1,TRBJ2-5,few
CASRSAGDTGELFF,TGTGCCAGCAGGTCAGCGGGAGACACCGGGGAGCTGTTTTTT,TRBV6-8,14,TRBD2,TRBJ2-2,-
CASSTVTGQGYEQYF,TGTGCCAGCAGCACCGTGACAGGGCAAGGCTACGAGCAGTACTTC,TRBV5-6,15,TRBD1,TRBJ2-7,few
CASSLGTLGSEAFF,TGTGCCAGCAGCTTGGGGACTCTTGGGTCTGAAGCTTTCTTT,TRBV7-2,14,-,TRBJ1-1,few
CASSQPGLAGVYNEQFF,TGCGCCAGCAGCCAACCAGGACTAGCGGGAGTTTACAATGAGCAGTTCTTC,TRBV4-1,17,TRBD2,TRBJ2-1,-
CASSPGQPSYEQYF,TGTGCCAGCAGCCCAGGACAGCCCTCCTACGAGCAGTACTTC,TRBV5-6,14,-,TRBJ2-7,-
CASRPVADTQYF,TGTGCCAGCAGGCCCGTAGCAGATACGCAGTATTTT,TRBV12-3/TRBV12-4,12,-,TRBJ2-3,-
CASGLLGRSDYGYTF,TGTGCTAGTGGTTTGCTGGGGAGGTCTGACTATGGCTACACCTTC,TRBV12-5,15,-,TRBJ1-2,-
CASSYSGGSYNEQFF,TGTGCCAGCAGTTACTCAGGGGGCTCCTACAATGAGCAGTTCTTC,TRBV6-2/TRBV6-3,15,-,TRBJ2-1,many
CASRVTGVNQPQHF,TGTGCCAGCAGGGTGACAGGTGTTAATCAGCCCCAGCATTTT,TRBV7-2,14,-,TRBJ1-5,-
CASSQPSGLGHGYNEQFF,TGTGCCAGCAGCCAACCAAGCGGATTGGGGCATGGCTACAATGAGCAGTTCTTC,TRBV3-1,18,-,TRBJ2-1,-
CASRLTSERVSYEQYF,TGTGCCAGCAGGCTGACTAGCGAGAGGGTTTCCTACGAGCAGTACTTC,TRBV27,16,TRBD2,TRBJ2-7,many
CASSQLGRGELFF,TGTGCCAGCAGTCAACTGGGTCGGGGGGAGCTGTTTTTT,TRBV6-1,13,-,TRBJ2-2,-
CASLGLRGRRYF,TGTGCCTCCTTGGGACTCCGGGGGCGGCGGTACTTC,TRBV10-3,12,-,TRBJ2-5,-
CASTSQSSSYEQYF,TGTGCCAGCACCTCACAATCAAGCTCCTACGAGCAGTACTTC,TRBV7-2,14,-,TRBJ2-7,few
CASSNRGTGGISNQPQHF,TGTGCCAGCAGTAACCGAGGGACAGGGGGAATTAGCAATCAGCCCCAGCATTTT,TRBV6-1,18,TRBD1,TRBJ1-5,few
CASSLGGSQTGELFF,TGTGCCAGCAGCTTAGGGGGGTCTCAAACCGGGGAGCTGTTTTTT,TRBV7-2,15,-,TRBJ2-2,many
CASSQDAGDSYQETQYF,TGCGCCAGCAGCCAAGATGCGGGGGACTCGTACCAAGAGACCCAGTACTTC,TRBV4-1,17,TRBD2,TRBJ2-5,-
CASASGGGEDTQYF,TGTGCCAGCGCCTCGGGGGGAGGCGAGGATACGCAGTATTTT,TRBV7-3,14,TRBD2,TRBJ2-3,few
CASSAKVGVTEAFF,TGTGCCAGCAGCGCGAAAGTCGGGGTCACTGAAGCTTTCTTT,TRBV7-6,14,-,TRBJ1-1,-
CASSSGRTPSGETQYF,TGTGCCAGCAGCTCCGGACGGACCCCAAGTGGAGAGACCCAGTACTTC,TRBV7-2,16,-,TRBJ2-5,-
CASSFPTRSETQYF,TGTGCCAGCAGCTTTCCGACTAGGTCCGAGACCCAGTACTTC,TRBV11-2,14,-,TRBJ2-5,-
CSAPLPRQGPRQGTEAFF,TGCAGTGCCCCACTACCTCGACAGGGGCCGCGGCAGGGGACTGAAGCTTTCTTT,TRBV20-1,18,TRBD1,TRBJ1-1,-
CASSLAKSWVALETQYF,TGTGCCAGCAGCTTAGCGAAGTCTTGGGTAGCTTTAGAGACCCAGTACTTC,TRBV7-2,17,-,TRBJ2-5,few
CSARDRVGTEAFF,TGCAGTGCTAGAGACAGGGTCGGCACTGAAGCTTTCTTT,TRBV20-1,13,-,TRBJ1-1,-
CASTSVPGQGVNEQFF,TGTGCCAGCACTTCAGTTCCCGGACAGGGCGTTAATGAGCAGTTCTTC,TRBV6-2/TRBV6-3,16,TRBD1,TRBJ2-1,-
CAVFVRDRNLSGANVLTF,TGTGCCGTCTTCGTCCGGGACAGGAACCTCTCTGGGGCCAACGTCCTGACTTTC,TRBV7-9,18,TRBD1,TRBJ2-6,few
CASSVEGDSSYNEQFF,TGTGCCAGCAGCGTAGAAGGAGACAGCTCCTACAATGAGCAGTTCTTC,TRBV9,16,-,TRBJ2-1,-
CASSPTTDEGGDHGYTF,TGTGCCAGCAGTCCAACCACTGACGAGGGGGGAGATCATGGCTACACCTTC,TRBV7-9,17,-,TRBJ1-2,many
CASSRQGAEGGPQHF,TGTGCCAGCAGCAGACAGGGGGCGGAAGGTGGGCCCCAGCATTTT,TRBV7-8,15,TRBD1,TRBJ1-5,-
CASSLVPGTGKEAFF,TGCGCCAGCAGCTTGGTTCCCGGGACAGGGAAGGAGGCTTTCTTT,TRBV5-1,15,TRBD1,TRBJ1-1,-
CASSSRPTSGRVAGELFF,TGTGCCAGCAGCTCCCGCCCGACTAGCGGGAGGGTAGCCGGGGAGCTGTTTTTT,TRBV7-2,18,TRBD2,TRBJ2-2,-
CASSLRGADTQYF,TGTGCCAGCAGCCTCCGAGGGGCAGATACGCAGTATTTT,TRBV7-3,13,-,TRBJ2-3,-
CASSLDGANIQYF,TGCGCCAGCAGCTTGGACGGAGCAAACATTCAGTACTTC,TRBV5-1,13,-,TRBJ2-4,once
CSARAEGHGGYTF,TGCAGTGCTAGAGCAGAAGGGCATGGGGGCTACACCTTC,TRBV20-1,13,-,TRBJ1-2,-
CASSRSPSGETQYF,TGTGCCAGTAGTAGATCACCGTCCGGGGAGACCCAGTACTTC,TRBV19,14,-,TRBJ2-5,-
CASSSNWDTQYF,TGTGCCAGCAGCTCAAACTGGGATACGCAGTATTTT,TRBV7-2,12,-,TRBJ2-3,few
CASSEAPGIAYNEQFF,TGTGCCAGCAGTGAAGCCCCAGGGATAGCCTACAATGAGCAGTTCTTC,TRBV2,16,-,TRBJ2-1,few
CASSTRTAQETQYF,TGTGCCAGCAGCACCCGGACAGCCCAAGAGACCCAGTACTTC,TRBV7-2,14,-,TRBJ2-5,-
CASSLGDVSTDTQYF,TGTGCCAGCAGCTTAGGAGATGTTAGCACAGATACGCAGTATTTT,TRBV7-2,15,-,TRBJ2-3,few
CASSPQPGGMGAFF,TGTGCCAGCAGCCCCCAGCCGGGCGGCATGGGGGCTTTCTTT,TRBV11-2,14,-,TRBJ1-1,-
CASSLERGRHYEQYF,TGTGCCAGCAGCTTAGAGCGCGGGAGGCACTACGAGCAGTACTTC,TRBV7-2,15,TRBD2,TRBJ2-7,-
CASSGDRVGTEAFF,TGTGCCAGCAGTGGGGACAGGGTAGGCACTGAAGCTTTCTTT,TRBV6-8,14,TRBD1,TRBJ1-1,-
CASRPSPRGRIRGGYTF,TGTGCCAGTAGACCATCCCCAAGGGGCAGGATTAGGGGTGGCTACACCTTC,TRBV19,17,-,TRBJ1-2,-